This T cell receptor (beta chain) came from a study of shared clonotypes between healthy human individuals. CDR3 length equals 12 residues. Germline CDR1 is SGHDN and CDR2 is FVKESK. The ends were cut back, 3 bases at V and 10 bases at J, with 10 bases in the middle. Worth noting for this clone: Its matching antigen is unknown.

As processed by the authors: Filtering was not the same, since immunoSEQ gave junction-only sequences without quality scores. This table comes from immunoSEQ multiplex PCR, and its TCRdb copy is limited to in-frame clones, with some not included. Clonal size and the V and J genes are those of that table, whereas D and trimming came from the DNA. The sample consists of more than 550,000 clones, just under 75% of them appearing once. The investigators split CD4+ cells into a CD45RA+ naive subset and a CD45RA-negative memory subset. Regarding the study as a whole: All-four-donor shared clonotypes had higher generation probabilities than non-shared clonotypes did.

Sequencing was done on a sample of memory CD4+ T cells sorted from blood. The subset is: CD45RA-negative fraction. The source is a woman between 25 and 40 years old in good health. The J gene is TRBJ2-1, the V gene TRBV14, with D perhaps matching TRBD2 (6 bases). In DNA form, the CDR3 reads TGTGCCAGCAGCCATGGGGAGGTCGAGCAGTTCTTC. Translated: CASSHGEVEQFF.